Below, 20 T cell receptor beta chains from the same sample are listed, as sequenced in a study of blood T cell repertoires in COVID-19. Sequenced by immunoSEQ multiplex PCR; TCRdb stores in-frame clones only, minus some. Of 350,000 to 450,000 clones in the sample, roughly 90% were seen once. Sequenced sample: peripheral blood. All receptors come from a man in his forties or fifties with acute or convalescent COVID-19.

The chain is built from TRBV7-8 and TRBJ1-5; no definite D call. CDR1 and CDR2 from the germline V gene are SGHVS and FQNEAQ. The V gene lost 5 bases and the J gene lost 5 bases, with 13 bases spanning the gap. CDR3 length: 14 residues. The CDR3 reads CASSRSGEYQPQHF. As DNA, the CDR3 is TGTGCCAGCAGCCGGTCCGGGGAGTATCAGCCCCAGCATTTT.

V is TRBV19 and J is TRBJ1-2; TRBD1 agrees at 7 bases. V gave up 4 bases and J gave up 7 bases; unmatched junction bases: 6. Germline CDR1 reads LNHDA; CDR2 reads SQIVND (reference sequence). The CDR3 loop spans 13 amino acids. The CDR3 loop reads CASSTVDRAGYTF. DNA for the CDR3: TGTGCCAGTAGTACGGTTGACAGGGCTGGCTACACCTTC. Looking up the rest from reference TRBV19 and TRBJ1-2 gives the full variable domain: DGGITQSPKYLFRKEGQNVTLSCEQNLNHDAMYWYRQDPGQGLRLIYYSQIVNDFQKGDIAEGYSVSREKKESFPLTVTSAQKNPTAFYLCASSTVDRAGYTFGSGTRLTVV.

The chain employs TRBV6-6 and TRBJ2-2; D not certain. Trimming left V 5 bases short and J 3 bases short, with 7 bases between. Germline V gene sequence: CDR1 MNHNY, CDR2 SVGAGI (reference sequence). This CDR3 has 13 residues. DNA for the CDR3: TGTGCCAGCAGTCCGCGCCACACCGGGGAGCTGTTTTTT. Protein: CASSPRHTGELFF.

The gene calls are TRBV14 and TRBJ2-1, with D possibly matching TRBD2 (6 bases). The V end was cut by 2 bases, the J end by 6 bases, with 11 bases between. CDR3 length: 14 residues. Germline CDR1 is SGHDN and CDR2 is FVKESK. CDR3 region: CASSQRLVVNEQFF. The CDR3 region has the DNA TGTGCCAGCAGCCAAAGACTAGTTGTCAATGAGCAGTTCTTC. The full variable domain, rest sourced from reference TRBV14 and TRBJ2-1, is EAGVTQFPSHSVIEKGQTVTLRCDPISGHDNLYWYRRVMGKEIKFLLHFVKESKQDESGMPNNRFLAERTGGTYSTLKVQPAELEDSGVYFCASSQRLVVNEQFFGPGTRLTVL.

The chain combines TRBV7-3 with TRBJ1-2; 9 bases align to TRBD1. This CDR3 is built from 13 residues. CDR1 and CDR2 (germline): SGHTA, FQGTGA. With 6 bases clipped from V and 13 bases from J, the junction kept 12 bases outside the gene matches. The DNA for the CDR3 is TGTGCCAGCAGTCCCCCCGGGACAGGGACGGCCACCTTC. This translates into CASSPPGTGTATF. Using reference TRBV7-3 and TRBJ1-2 for the parts outside the CDR3, the full variable domain is GAGVSQTPSNKVTEKGKYVELRCDPISGHTALYWYRQSLGQGPEFLIYFQGTGAADDSGLPNDRFFAVRPEGSVSTLKIQRTERGDSAVYLCASSPPGTGTATFGSGTRLTVV.

The chain uses TRBV10-3 and TRBJ1-2; the D is unclear. V gave up 10 bases and J gave up 2 bases, with 11 bases separating them. The CDR3 consists of 12 residues. Germline V lookup: CDR1 ENHRY, CDR2 SYGVKD. CDR3 sequence reads: CASRSGNYGYTF. The CDR3 coding sequence is TGTGCCAGCCGGTCCGGGAACTATGGCTACACCTTC.

This chain uses TRBV6-5 with TRBJ1-2; possible D gene TRBD1, 6 bases. This CDR3 comprises 14 residues. The germline CDR1 and CDR2 sequences are MNHEY and SVGAGI. Trimming pared 5 bases from V and 5 bases from J, leaving 15 bases between. The CDR3 nucleotides are TGTGCCAGCAGTCGCTTGCGGACAGCTTATGGCTACACCTTC. As protein: CASSRLRTAYGYTF.

This clone was counted a few times. The chain combines TRBV10-1 with TRBJ1-2; a weak D match, TRBD1 (5 bases). This CDR3 spans 13 amino acids. V was trimmed by 2 bases and J by 2 bases, leaving 6 bases between them. From germline, CDR1 is WNHNN and CDR2 SYGVQD (reference sequence). The CDR3 sequence is CASSEDRNYGYTF. The CDR3 DNA reads TGCGCCAGCAGTGAGGACAGAAACTATGGCTACACCTTC.

The chain employs TRBV14 and TRBJ2-7, with 15 positions matching TRBD2. The germline V gene encodes CDR1 SGHDN and CDR2 FVKESK. The junction had 13 bases not matched to a gene; V was cut back by 4 bases and J by 3 bases. CDR3 size: 19 residues. For the CDR3, the DNA is TGTGCCAGCAGCCCCCAGGGACTAGCGGGGGGCCTCCGACACTACGAGCAGTACTTC. It codes for CASSPQGLAGGLRHYEQYF.

The rearrangement links TRBV27 to TRBJ2-1, with D unclear. The CDR3 sequence is 14 residues long. Trimming pared 2 bases from V and 7 bases from J, leaving 12 bases between. The germline V gene has CDR1 MNHEY and CDR2 SMNVEV (reference sequence). The CDR3 sequence is CASSLGFRGNEQFF. CDR3 sequence (DNA): TGTGCCAGCAGTTTAGGTTTTCGAGGAAATGAGCAGTTCTTC.

DNA for the CDR3: TGTGCCAGCAGCTTACGTCTACCTGGGAACACCGGGGAGCTGTTTTTT. Translation: CASSLRLPGNTGELFF. The V gene is TRBV11-2, the J gene TRBJ2-2; D call uncertain. The V end was cut by 2 bases, the J end by 1 base, with 11 bases between. Per the germline V gene, CDR1 is SGHAT and CDR2 is FQNNGV. This CDR3 has 16 residues.

The count of this clone is one. The chain is built from TRBV11-1 and TRBJ1-2; possibly TRBD1 for D (5 bases). CDR1 SGHAT and CDR2 FQDESV come from the germline V gene (reference sequence). V gave up 5 bases and J gave up 7 bases, with 14 bases separating them. The CDR3 is 13 amino acids. Here the CDR3 DNA reads TGTGCCAGCAGCCCCGTCCCAGGGTTTGGCTACACCTTC. It yields the protein CASSPVPGFGYTF.

The chain combines TRBV5-1 with TRBJ2-2, with unresolved D. Germline loops: CDR1 SGHRS, CDR2 YFSETQ. The CDR3 is made up of 15 amino acids. V was clipped by 3 bases and J by 4 bases, with 13 bases between them. CDR3 coding DNA: TGCGCCAGCAGCTATGGTCCAGCAGGCACCGGGGAGCTGTTTTTT. It encodes CASSYGPAGTGELFF.

This chain joins TRBV10-3 and TRBJ2-3, with TRBD2 identical over 11 bases. Germline CDR1 and CDR2: ENHRY and SYGVKD. Trimming cost V 6 bases and J 4 bases; bases outside gene matches: 6. CDR3 length: 15 amino acids. In nucleotides, the CDR3 is TGTGCCATCAGCCCGGGACTAGCGGTGCCAGATACGCAGTATTTT. Protein sequence: CAISPGLAVPDTQYF.

The chain carries TRBV27 and TRBJ2-7, with 8 positions matching TRBD1. J gave up 3 bases and V 2 bases, and 3 bases lay outside the gene matches. Germline CDR1 and CDR2: MNHEY and SMNVEV (reference sequence). The CDR3 is 14 residues long. The CDR3, as DNA: TGTGCCAGCAGTTTAATTGGACAGGGCTACGAGCAGTACTTC. Translating it yields CASSLIGQGYEQYF.

To note about this clone: This sample includes further DNA sequences coding for the same CDR3. The CDR3 nucleotides are TGTGCCAGCAGTTTCCGGAACACTGAAGCTTTCTTT. Protein sequence: CASSFRNTEAFF. The chain employs TRBV28 and TRBJ1-1; the D is unclear. CDR1 and CDR2 (germline): MDHEN, SYDVKM. V lost 3 bases, J lost 1 base, and 3 bases lay in between. The CDR3 extends over 12 amino acids.

This chain joins TRBV2 and TRBJ2-1; D call uncertain. This CDR3 is built from 18 residues. The V gene lost 0 bases and the J gene lost 5 bases, with 20 bases spanning the gap. Germline V gives CDR1 SNHLY, CDR2 FYNNEI. The CDR3 nucleotides are TGTGCCAGCAGTGAAGCACCGGAATGGGTGGTAGCCCACAATGAGCAGTTCTTC. Protein product: CASSEAPEWVVAHNEQFF.

This clone has only one observation. The chain couples TRBV15 to TRBJ1-1; possibly TRBD1 for D (5 bases). V was shortened by 1 base and J by 11 bases, with 11 bases between the two germline ends. Looked up from germline, CDR1 is LNHNV and CDR2 is YYDKDF (reference sequence). The CDR3 spans 12 residues. For the CDR3, the DNA is TGTGCCACCAGCAGAGCCGGGGGGATGGCTTTCTTT. This translates into CATSRAGGMAFF.

The chain carries TRBV5-4 and TRBJ2-1, with a tentative D call TRBD2 (5 bases). The CDR3 length is 15 residues. The germline V and J ends were trimmed by 4 bases and 0 bases, with 11 bases remaining between them. Germline loops: CDR1 SGHNT, CDR2 YYREEE (reference sequence). The CDR3 region is CASSPSGGSYNEQFF. CDR3 nucleotides: TGTGCCAGCAGCCCGAGCGGAGGCTCCTACAATGAGCAGTTCTTC.

This clone occurred once. V gene TRBV5-1 combines with J gene TRBJ1-1; 10 bases map to TRBD1. The trim removed 4 bases at V and 4 bases at J, leaving 4 bases unmatched. Germline V lookup: CDR1 SGHRS, CDR2 YFSETQ. This CDR3 comprises 14 residues. The CDR3 DNA sequence: TGCGCCAGCAGCCCGACAGGGGGCGGCACTGAAGCTTTCTTT. Its translation is CASSPTGGGTEAFF.